The 23 T cell receptor beta chains presented below share a single source sample, sequenced in a study of blood T cell repertoires in COVID-19. Data came from immunoSEQ multiplex PCR; TCRdb stores just in-frame clones and leaves some out. This sample has under 300,000 clones, with over 80% found just once. The sequencing input was PBMCs or T cells enriched from blood (not recorded which). These receptor sequences come from a woman between 18 and 29 years old who had recovered from COVID-19.

The chain joins TRBV28 to TRBJ2-1; a weak D match, TRBD1 (5 bases). V was shortened by 3 bases and J by 8 bases, with 14 bases between the two germline ends. Germline lookup yields CDR1 MDHEN and CDR2 SYDVKM. This CDR3 has 14 amino acids. In nucleotides, the CDR3 is TGTGCCAGCAGTTTGAGAGGCCAGGGATATGAGCAGTTCTTC. This encodes CASSLRGQGYEQFF.

The genes are TRBV7-3 and TRBJ1-1; perhaps TRBD1 as D (6 bases). This CDR3 contains 13 residues. Looked up from germline, CDR1 is SGHTA and CDR2 is FQGTGA. V lost 1 base and J 9 bases, leaving 12 bases between the germline ends. CDR3 region: CASSLRQVPQAFF. Written as DNA, the CDR3 is TGTGCCAGCAGCTTAAGACAGGTCCCCCAAGCTTTCTTT.

The V call is TRBV11-3, the J call TRBJ1-1; D remains unclear. CDR1 and CDR2 from the germline V gene are SGHNT and YENEEA. Trimming took 5 bases from V and 3 from J, leaving 10 bases between them. The CDR3 is made up of 13 amino acids. CDR3 protein: CASSPNTYTEAFF. The CDR3 nucleotides are TGTGCCAGCAGCCCGAATACATACACTGAAGCTTTCTTT.

The chain links TRBV5-1 to TRBJ2-1, with TRBD2 as a possible D gene (6 bases). V lost 4 bases and J lost 8, with 16 bases in between. Germline lookup yields CDR1 SGHRS and CDR2 YFSETQ. The CDR3 length is 14 residues. CDR3 residues: CASSLRDLGYEQFF. CDR3 nucleotides: TGCGCCAGCAGCCTAAGGGACTTAGGGTATGAGCAGTTCTTC. The full variable domain, completed using reference TRBV5-1 and TRBJ2-1, is KAGVTQTPRYLIKTRGQQVTLSCSPISGHRSVSWYQQTPGQGLQFLFEYFSETQRNKGNFPGRFSGRQFSNSRSEMNVSTLELGDSALYLCASSLRDLGYEQFFGPGTRLTVL.

This chain connects TRBV27 to TRBJ1-1; TRBD1 matches 9 bases. This CDR3 region has 15 residues. Trimming removed 5 bases from V and 3 bases from J; junction bases left unmatched: 7. Germline V CDR1 and CDR2: MNHEY, SMNVEV (reference sequence). CDR3 nucleotide sequence: TGTGCCAGCAGTGACAGGGGGGCAGGTGACACTGAAGCTTTCTTT. This sequence encodes CASSDRGAGDTEAFF.

V is TRBV7-2 and J is TRBJ2-7, with D possibly matching TRBD2 (7 bases). Trimming shortened V by 5 bases and J by 7 bases, and 18 bases separated the two germline ends. Germline lookup yields CDR1 SGHTA and CDR2 FQGNSA. CDR3 size: 14 residues. CDR3 loop: CASSPGAGAREQYF. CDR3 sequence (DNA): TGTGCCAGCAGCCCGGGGGCGGGGGCTAGGGAGCAGTACTTC. Full variable domain (remainder filled in from reference TRBV7-2 and TRBJ2-7): GAGVSQSPSNKVTEKGKDVELRCDPISGHTALYWYRQSLGQGLEFLIYFQGNSAPDKSGLPSDRFSAERTGGSVSTLTIQRTQQEDSAVYLCASSPGAGAREQYFGPGTRLTVT.

This clone has only one observation. This chain connects TRBV4-3 to TRBJ2-2; 10 nucleotides align to TRBD2. CDR1 LGHNA and CDR2 YSLEER come from the germline V gene. The CDR3 extends over 18 amino acids. With V trimmed by 4 bases and J by 5 bases, 13 bases remained unmatched. The DNA of the CDR3 is TGCGCCAGCAGCCGTATAAGCGGGGGGGCCATGAGTACCGGGGAGCTGTTTTTT. Its protein product is CASSRISGGAMSTGELFF.

V usage is TRBV2 and J usage is TRBJ2-5; D unresolved. This CDR3 comprises 11 residues. Trimming removed 4 bases from V and 4 bases from J, with 4 bases in between. Germline values: CDR1 SNHLY, CDR2 FYNNEI. CDR3 sequence reads: CASSVRETQYF. DNA for the CDR3: TGTGCCAGCAGTGTTAGAGAGACCCAGTACTTC.

The chain employs TRBV7-8 and TRBJ2-5; tentative D call: TRBD2 (6 bases). The CDR3 loop spans 19 amino acids. Germline lookup yields CDR1 SGHVS and CDR2 FQNEAQ. Trimming removed 3 bases at V and 3 bases at J, with 26 bases between. The DNA of the CDR3 is TGTGCCAGCAGCTTGGGAGGACTCCTTAGCGCGAGCGTAAAAGAGACCCAGTACTTC. Translated, it gives CASSLGGLLSASVKETQYF.

The V and J genes are TRBV5-6 and TRBJ1-3; no reliable D call. CDR3 length: 15 residues. Trimming removed 0 bases at V and 0 bases at J, with 7 bases between. Germline V gene sequence: CDR1 SGHDT, CDR2 YYEEEE. The CDR3 bases are TGTGCCAGCAGCTTGGCTACAGTCTCTGGAAACACCATATATTTT. Its protein is CASSLATVSGNTIYF.

J is TRBJ1-2 and V is TRBV28; weak D call: TRBD1 (5 bases). CDR3 size: 16 residues. Trimming shortened V by 2 bases and J by 7 bases, and 20 bases separated the two germline ends. CDR1 and CDR2 from the germline V gene are MDHEN and SYDVKM. CDR3 DNA sequence: TGTGCCAGCAGTTTACGGTCAGGGTGGCCCGTTGGTGGCTACACCTTC. This sequence encodes CASSLRSGWPVGGYTF.

The gene calls are TRBV15 and TRBJ1-2; 8 positions match TRBD1. From germline, CDR1 is LNHNV and CDR2 YYDKDF (reference sequence). Unmatched junction bases numbered 2, after V lost 4 bases and J lost 7 bases. The CDR3 contains 12 residues. The CDR3 here is CATSKDRGGYTF. DNA of the CDR3: TGTGCCACCAGCAAAGACAGGGGTGGCTACACCTTC.

The J gene is TRBJ2-3, the V gene TRBV21-1; TRBD2, the table's D call, was not compared with the DNA. TRBV21-1 is designated a pseudogene. The CDR3 length is 13 residues. The CDR3 protein is CASSKKHGDTQYF. DNA for the CDR3: TGTGCCAGCAGCAAAAAGCATGGAGATACGCAGTATTTT.

The chain uses TRBV5-1 and TRBJ2-1, with 8 nucleotides matching TRBD2. V shed 7 bases, J shed 6 bases, and the junction held 6 bases outside the gene matches. The CDR3 sequence is 13 residues long. Germline values: CDR1 SGHRS, CDR2 YFSETQ. CDR3 DNA: TGCGCCAGCGGACTAGCATTCCCCAATGAGCAGTTCTTC. Its protein is CASGLAFPNEQFF.

The V gene is TRBV27, the J gene TRBJ2-1; D is ambiguous. V lost 2 bases, J lost 7 bases, and 12 bases lay in between. The germline V gene encodes CDR1 MNHEY and CDR2 SMNVEV (reference sequence). The CDR3 contains 14 residues. CDR3 residues: CASSLGSPTNEQFF. DNA for the CDR3: TGTGCCAGCAGTTTAGGCTCTCCAACGAATGAGCAGTTCTTC.

The chain employs TRBV5-4 and TRBJ2-1; D gene ambiguous. V was shortened by 6 bases and J by 8 bases, with 18 bases between the two germline ends. The CDR3 loop spans 14 amino acids. Germline V gene sequence: CDR1 SGHNT, CDR2 YYREEE (reference sequence). CDR3 residues: CASTRPLLGDEQFF. The CDR3 region has the DNA TGTGCCAGCACCCGCCCCCTTCTAGGAGATGAGCAGTTCTTC.

This clone came up once. The chain links TRBV27 to TRBJ2-2; D is undetermined. The CDR3 has 15 residues. V was shortened by 0 bases and J by 0 bases, with 5 bases between the two germline ends. Germline-derived CDR1 and CDR2 are MNHEY and SMNVEV (reference sequence). Here the CDR3 reads CASSLSRSNTGELFF. The DNA for the CDR3 is TGTGCCAGCAGTTTATCGCGGTCGAACACCGGGGAGCTGTTTTTT.

The chain links TRBV19 to TRBJ1-5; 7 bases map to TRBD1. After removal of 4 bases from V and 3 bases from J, the junction contained 9 bases not matched to a gene. Per the germline V gene, CDR1 is LNHDA and CDR2 is SQIVND (reference sequence). This CDR3 comprises 16 residues. CDR3 sequence reads: CASSTRQGPYNQPQHF. The CDR3 DNA reads as TGTGCCAGTAGTACCCGACAGGGCCCGTACAATCAGCCCCAGCATTTT.

This sequence joins TRBV24-1 and TRBJ1-1, with TRBD1 as a possible D gene (5 bases). CDR1 KGHDR and CDR2 SFDVKD come from the germline V gene. CDR3 length equals 13 residues. The V end lost 5 bases, the J end lost 5 bases, and 11 bases lay between the germline ends. For the CDR3, the DNA is TGTGCCACCAGTGGGGGCGGTAGGACTGAAGCTTTCTTT. Translated, it gives CATSGGGRTEAFF.

In this sample, this clone turned up a few times. The CDR3 bases are TGTGCCACCCGAACTTTAGATGGCTACACCTTC. It encodes CATRTLDGYTF. V is TRBV24-1 and J is TRBJ1-2; D remains ambiguous. CDR3 length equals 11 residues. Germline V gives CDR1 KGHDR, CDR2 SFDVKD. V dropped 9 bases and J dropped 6 bases, with 10 bases sitting between them.

The chain links TRBV21-1 to TRBJ1-1; TRBD1, the table's D call, lacks a check against the DNA. TRBV21-1 is labeled a pseudogene. This CDR3 contains 15 residues. In DNA form, the CDR3 reads TGTGCCAGCAGCACTGGCAGGGGGAAGAACACTGAAGCTTTCTTT. It translates to CASSTGRGKNTEAFF.

The chain carries TRBV7-6 and TRBJ2-7; D is ambiguous. From germline, CDR1 is SGHVS and CDR2 FNYEAQ. Trimming pared 2 bases from V and 6 bases from J, leaving 5 bases between. This CDR3 spans 11 amino acids. CDR3 DNA sequence: TGTGCCAGCAGCTTATCCGGCGAGCAGTACTTC. It specifies CASSLSGEQYF.

J is TRBJ1-2 and V is TRBV27, with D possibly matching TRBD1 (6 bases). The germline V gene has CDR1 MNHEY and CDR2 SMNVEV (reference sequence). The CDR3 is 14 residues long. Trimming took off 2 bases at V and 7 bases at J, with 14 bases between the two ends. The CDR3 here is CASSLTGRVGGYTF. The CDR3 bases are TGTGCCAGCAGTTTAACAGGGAGGGTCGGTGGCTACACCTTC.